These T cell receptor beta chains were read from a single sample in a study of TIL therapy for anti-PD-1-resistant metastatic lung cancer. Measured with immunoSEQ multiplex PCR; TCRdb has only the in-frame clones, and not every one. This table holds more than 45,000 clones, 70% to 75% found once. Sequences were derived from blood, sampled at baseline. The source is a person aged 25 to 79 with non-small cell lung cancer. CDR3s include the opening cysteine and the closing phenylalanine or tryptophan. The D gene is left open where the match is weak. Size is stated for part of the rows, as once, few or many counts, or as a class when the clone is expanded.

size	V	D	J	DNA	CDR3
-	TRBV19	TRBD1	TRBJ2-1	TGTGCCAGTAGTATGGGGGACAGGGGGCTCGATGAGCAGTTCTTC	CASSMGDRGLDEQFF
-	TRBV7-8	TRBD1	TRBJ2-2	TGTGCCAGCAGCTGGATGAAAGACAGGGCCGGGGAGCTGTTTTTT	CASSWMKDRAGELFF
-	TRBV19	-	TRBJ1-5	TGTGCCAGTAGCGTACAAGGGGGAAGAGACAATCAGCCCCAGCATTTT	CASSVQGGRDNQPQHF
-	TRBV23-1	TRBD1	TRBJ1-6	TGCGCCAGCAGTCCCAAACAGGGGGCTCAGTATAATTCACCCCTCCACTTT	CASSPKQGAQYNSPLHF
-	TRBV27	-	TRBJ1-1	TGTGCCAGCAGTTTTTTAGGGTTGAACACTGAAGCTTTCTTT	CASSFLGLNTEAFF
once	TRBV7-2	TRBD2	TRBJ2-7	TGTGCCAGCAGCCTTGGGGGAGGGTACGAGCAGTACTTC	CASSLGGGYEQYF
-	TRBV5-8	TRBD1	TRBJ2-7	TGTGCCAGCAGCTATACAGGGGGCGGCGAGCAGTACTTC	CASSYTGGGEQYF
-	TRBV29-1	-	TRBJ2-3	TGCAGCGTTGGAACCGGGACTGGGACAGATACGCAGTATTTT	CSVGTGTGTDTQYF
-	TRBV18	-	TRBJ1-2	TGTGCCAGCTCACTAGACGGGTATGGCTACACCTTC	CASSLDGYGYTF
-	TRBV11-2	TRBD2	TRBJ2-1	TGTGCCAGCAGAATAGCCGGGACTAGAAACAATGAGCAGTTCTTC	CASRIAGTRNNEQFF
-	TRBV11-3	-	TRBJ1-6	TGTGCCAGCAGCTCCTCCCCTTGGGCGGCCCTCCACTTT	CASSSSPWAALHF
-	TRBV19	-	TRBJ2-6	TGTGCCAGTACCATCCGGGCCCCAACTGGGGCCAACGTCCTGACTTTC	CASTIRAPTGANVLTF
-	TRBV7-6	-	TRBJ2-3	TGTGCCAGCAGCACCGCCGCAGATACGCAGTATTTT	CASSTAADTQYF
-	TRBV5-1	-	TRBJ2-7	TGCGCCAGCAGCTTGACCCCCGCCGAGGGGCCCTACGAGCAGTACTTC	CASSLTPAEGPYEQYF
-	TRBV10-3	TRBD2	TRBJ2-3	TGTGCCATCAGTGGGGCTGGGACAGCGGGGGGGGGTCAAGATACGCAGTATTTT	CAISGAGTAGGGQDTQYF
-	TRBV11-3	-	TRBJ2-3	TGTGCCAGCAGCCCCATTTTAGGCAGGGGGGCAGATACGCAGTATTTT	CASSPILGRGADTQYF
-	TRBV9	-	TRBJ2-3	TGTGCCAGCAGCGCCAGCGGAAAGATGGATACGCAGTATTTT	CASSASGKMDTQYF
-	TRBV6-5	-	TRBJ2-7	TGTGCCAGCAGAAAACAGGGTTACGAGCAGTACTTC	CASRKQGYEQYF
-	TRBV18	TRBD1	TRBJ2-1	TGTGCCAGCTCACCACCGGACAGGGGCTACAATGAGCAGTTCTTC	CASSPPDRGYNEQFF
-	TRBV6-5	-	TRBJ2-7	TGTGCCAGCAGTTACACTAGAGGGGGGGCGGGTTACGAGCAGTACTTC	CASSYTRGGAGYEQYF
once	TRBV29-1	-	TRBJ1-2	TGCAGCGTTGGCAGGGAAGGGCACGGTGGCTACACCTTC	CSVGREGHGGYTF
-	TRBV19	-	TRBJ2-1	TGTGCCAGTAGTACTGGGGACAATGAGCAGTTCTTC	CASSTGDNEQFF
few	TRBV28	-	TRBJ1-5	TGTGCCAGCAGCGTCGTCGGCTATGATCAGCCCCAGCATTTT	CASSVVGYDQPQHF
-	TRBV28	-	TRBJ2-5	TGTGCCAGCAGAGAAACGGGACTGGGGGAGACCCAGTACTTC	CASRETGLGETQYF
-	TRBV7-2	-	TRBJ2-7	TGTGCCAGCAGCGGGGTGGGCAGCATCTACGAGCAGTACTTC	CASSGVGSIYEQYF
-	TRBV30	TRBD1	TRBJ1-5	TGTGCCTGGAGTTTTAACAGGGGGAACAATCAGCCCCAGCATTTT	CAWSFNRGNNQPQHF
once	TRBV7-8	-	TRBJ1-1	TGTGCCAGCAGCCGCCGGGGCAGGGGAAATTTGAACACTGAAGCTTTCTTT	CASSRRGRGNLNTEAFF
-	TRBV19	TRBD1	TRBJ1-6	TGTGCCAGTAGTATAGGCGCAGGGGGCGCGTCACCCCTCCACTTT	CASSIGAGGASPLHF
-	TRBV28	TRBD2	TRBJ2-3	TGTGCCAGCAGTTTGGGGGGACTAGCGGGATCGAATACGCAGTATTTT	CASSLGGLAGSNTQYF
-	TRBV4-3	TRBD1	TRBJ2-1	TGCGCCAGCAGCCAAGACCCGGGACAGGGCTCCTACAATGAGCAGTTCTTC	CASSQDPGQGSYNEQFF
few	TRBV10-3	-	TRBJ1-5	TGTGCCATCAGTGACCCCGCAGCCTCCCTCGGGGGGTCCCAGCATTTT	CAISDPAASLGGSQHF
-	TRBV6-1	-	TRBJ2-5	TGTGCCAGCAGCAGGGTGTGGGAGACCCAGTACTTC	CASSRVWETQYF
-	TRBV7-3	-	TRBJ1-2	TGTGCCAGCAGCCCCGGGGTGTCTAACTATGGCTACACCTTC	CASSPGVSNYGYTF
few	TRBV28	-	TRBJ1-1	TGTGCCAGCAGAACTACAGCAACGGCCCCTGAAGCTTTCTTT	CASRTTATAPEAFF
-	TRBV7-7	-	TRBJ1-1	TGTGCCAGCAGCTTAGCCAGGGGAGGGGACACTGAAGCTTTCTTT	CASSLARGGDTEAFF
once	TRBV7-2	TRBD1	TRBJ2-7	TGTGCCAGCACTATGGACAGGGGGTCCTACGAGCAGTACTTC	CASTMDRGSYEQYF
-	TRBV9	-	TRBJ2-1	TGTGCCAGCAGCGTAGGTGTTTACGTAGATGAGCAGTTCTTC	CASSVGVYVDEQFF
-	TRBV30	TRBD2	TRBJ2-3	TGTGCCTGGAGTGTAGGCGGCGGGGGAGGCACAGATACGCAGTATTTT	CAWSVGGGGGTDTQYF
-	TRBV5-4	-	TRBJ2-7	TGTGCCAGCAGCTTGAGAATGGATGCCGAGCAGTACTTC	CASSLRMDAEQYF
-	TRBV28	-	TRBJ2-2	TGTGCCAGCAGGGTGGGTGGCACCGGGGAGCTGTTTTTT	CASRVGGTGELFF